Sequencing of this T cell receptor beta chain was carried out in a study of post-analysis software for immune sequencing data. Across the study: Several disease courses (relapsing-remitting, secondary progressive and progressive-relapsing) of multiple sclerosis were included.

V was cut by 2 bases and J by 1 base, with 7 bases left in between. The germline V gene has CDR1 SGHRS and CDR2 YFSETQ. The CDR3 is 13 residues long. Whole-study findings and limits: Same-batch samples co-clustered strongly by F measure. Controls showed lower frequencies than patients for five or six TRBV segments, and TRBV5-6, TRBV5-1 and TRBV20-1 were among these.

About this clonotype: Its antigen remains unidentified.

cDNA libraries for TCR beta contained unique molecular identifiers. There were about 1 to 10 million T cells, and around 460,000 cDNA molecules came from them. From the PCR reads, TCRdb called clonotypes with MiXCR, one entry per CDR3 protein. This sample yields approximately 730,000 distinct CDR3 sequences, of which approximately 44% are seen a single time; roughly 4.4% belongs to the top ten. This TCR came from a girl between 5 and 17 years old with multiple sclerosis. Specimen: blood. This sequence joins TRBV5-1 and TRBJ2-7; unclear D gene. The CDR3 protein is CASSFDASYEQYF. For the CDR3, the DNA is TGCGCCAGCAGCTTTGACGCTTCCTACGAGCAGTACTTC.